Below, 8 T cell receptor beta chains from the same sample are listed, as sequenced in a study of blood T cell repertoires in COVID-19. The assay was immunoSEQ multiplex PCR, and TCRdb's table has in-frame clones only and misses some. The sample includes some 240,000 clones, 82% of them seen just once. What was sequenced was peripheral blood. Every receptor here comes from a woman between 65 and 79 years old with COVID-19, enrolled during active disease.

V gene TRBV27 combines with J gene TRBJ2-1; 11 bases match TRBD2. Per the germline V gene, CDR1 is MNHEY and CDR2 is SMNVEV (reference sequence). J was trimmed by 7 bases and V by 6 bases; bases with no gene match: 17. The CDR3 sequence is 18 residues long. The CDR3 DNA reads as TGTGCCAGCAGCCGCCGGTTGACTAGCGGGACCCTAGGGAATGAGCAGTTCTTC. Translated: CASSRRLTSGTLGNEQFF.

This clone was counted a few times. The identical CDR3 is also encoded by other nucleotide sequences in the sample. V usage is TRBV5-1 and J usage is TRBJ2-7; 8 bases are a match to TRBD2. The CDR3 has 15 residues. CDR1 is SGHRS and CDR2 is YFSETQ in the germline V gene. With V trimmed by 0 bases and J by 2 bases, 4 bases remained unmatched. The CDR3 sequence is CASSLDAGGPYEQYF. The CDR3 nucleotides read TGCGCCAGCAGCTTGGACGCGGGAGGACCCTACGAGCAGTACTTC.

This clone has just a few counts. The chain carries TRBV6-6 and TRBJ2-1; D is unresolved. The CDR3 is made up of 14 amino acids. CDR1 is MNHNY and CDR2 is SVGAGI in the germline V gene (reference sequence). V shed 10 bases and J shed 4 bases, with 17 bases lying between them. The CDR3 nucleotides read TGTGCCACCCAGGCGCCAGGCGAGTACAATGAGCAGTTCTTC. Protein: CATQAPGEYNEQFF.

The rearrangement links TRBV2 to TRBJ1-1, with 7 bases identical to TRBD1. Germline values: CDR1 SNHLY, CDR2 FYNNEI. The CDR3 runs to 14 residues. The V and J ends lost 7 bases and 1 base, in that order; junction bases with no gene match: 6. CDR3 residues: CASKVRDRNTEAFF. The DNA of the CDR3 is TGTGCCAGCAAGGTTCGGGACAGGAACACTGAAGCTTTCTTT.

This clone was counted only a few times. The chain uses TRBV7-2 and TRBJ2-7; 8 positions agree with TRBD1. Per the germline V gene, CDR1 is SGHTA and CDR2 is FQGNSA. Trimming at V came to 2 bases and at J to 3 bases, leaving 6 bases not matched to a gene. This CDR3 is 15 amino acids long. CDR3 in DNA: TGTGCCAGCAGCTTAACCCGGGACAGGTTCTACGAGCAGTACTTC. It codes for CASSLTRDRFYEQYF.

Details on this clone: The sample contains more than one DNA sequence encoding this CDR3. This chain joins TRBV28 and TRBJ2-7; TRBD2 is a possible D gene (6 bases). The length of the CDR3 is 13 residues. Trimming removed 2 bases at V and 2 bases at J, with 7 bases between. Per the germline V gene, CDR1 is MDHEN and CDR2 is SYDVKM. The CDR3 bases are TGTGCCAGCAGTTTAGGGGGGACCTACGAGCAGTACTTC. The encoded protein is CASSLGGTYEQYF.

The table lists this clone with a count of one. V is TRBV4-3 and J is TRBJ2-3; the match to TRBD2 covers 11 bases. Germline lookup yields CDR1 LGHNA and CDR2 YSLEER. The ends lost 0 bases at V and 2 bases at J; junction bases unmatched: 10. CDR3 size: 19 residues. For the CDR3, the DNA is TGCGCCAGCAGCCAAGATACCACTAGCGGGAGAGCTGTCACAGATACGCAGTATTTT. Its protein product is CASSQDTTSGRAVTDTQYF.

The rearrangement links TRBV28 to TRBJ1-2, with D uncertain. This CDR3 contains 13 residues. Germline lookup yields CDR1 MDHEN and CDR2 SYDVKM. V shed 8 bases and J shed 4 bases, with 14 bases lying between them. CDR3 nucleotides: TGTGCCAGCCGCCCGACGGGTCTCTATGGCTACACCTTC. Residues: CASRPTGLYGYTF.